This passage covers 15 T cell receptor beta chains from one sample sequenced in a study of T cell changes during pregnancy in multiple sclerosis. Sequencing was performed with immunoSEQ multiplex PCR; in TCRdb, only in-frame clones are kept and a portion is missing. The sample contains fewer than 65,000 clones, 91% of which appear only once. The sample consisted of peripheral blood, taken after pregnancy. The receptors were gathered from a female donor in good health, enrolled as a control in a pregnancy study.

The chain is built from TRBV7-9 and TRBJ2-3, with 7 bases lining up with TRBD2. The CDR3 totals 17 residues. Trimming removed 5 bases from V and 2 bases from J; junction bases left unmatched: 13. From germline, CDR1 is SEHNR and CDR2 FQNEAQ (reference sequence). The CDR3 DNA sequence: TGTGCCAGCAGCCCCATCGGGGGGACCTATCCCACAGATACGCAGTATTTT. Its protein product is CASSPIGGTYPTDTQYF. Based on the CDR3 plus reference TRBV7-9 and TRBJ2-3, the full variable domain is DTGVSQNPRHKITKRGQNVTFRCDPISEHNRLYWYRQTLGQGPEFLTYFQNEAQLEKSRLLSDRFSAERPKGSFSTLEIQRTEQGDSAMYLCASSPIGGTYPTDTQYFGPGTRLTVL.

Here the CDR3 reads CASSQDIASSGAFF. As DNA, the CDR3 is TGCGCCAGCAGCCAAGATATCGCTAGCTCGGGAGCTTTCTTT. V and J are TRBV4-3 and TRBJ1-1; D remains unclear. The V gene's germline CDR1 is LGHNA and CDR2 YSLEER. The V and J ends lost 0 bases and 10 bases respectively, with 15 bases between them. This CDR3 spans 14 amino acids.

With regard to this clone: An end of the junction differs from the germline gene, which may be a read error. V gene TRBV2 combines with J gene TRBJ2-3, with 7 bases matching TRBD2. Germline CDR1 is SNHLY and CDR2 is FYNNEI. The CDR3 sequence is 14 residues long. The CDR3 sequence is CASLEFIGTRAGNF. The CDR3 bases are TGTGCCAGCCTAGAGTTTATTGGGACCCGAGCGGGGAATTTT.

This chain joins TRBV6-1 and TRBJ1-2, with D possibly TRBD1 on 5 matching bases. CDR1 is MNHNS and CDR2 is SASEGT in the germline V gene. The ends were cut back, 2 bases at V and 2 bases at J, with 6 bases in the middle. The CDR3 sequence is 13 residues long. CDR3 bases: TGTGCCAGCAGTGAACGGGGGAACTATGGCTACACCTTC. Translating it yields CASSERGNYGYTF.

The chain is built from TRBV7-2 and TRBJ1-2; 10 bases fit TRBD1. V shed 1 base and J 5 bases; nucleotides not matched to a gene: 4. The length of the CDR3 is 15 residues. CDR1 and CDR2 (germline): SGHTA, FQGNSA. Here the CDR3 reads CASSLGQGAWYGYTF. The CDR3 DNA sequence: TGTGCCAGCAGCTTAGGACAGGGGGCTTGGTATGGCTACACCTTC.

This chain joins TRBV6-1 and TRBJ1-5; maybe TRBD1 (5 bases). V was clipped by 7 bases and J by 8 bases, with 15 bases between them. The CDR3 length is 13 residues. Germline V CDR1 and CDR2: MNHNS, SASEGT. CDR3 sequence (DNA): TGTGCCAGCACAGGTGGCAGGGCGGAGCCCCAGCATTTT. Its protein is CASTGGRAEPQHF.

The chain joins TRBV15 to TRBJ1-2, with 10 bases fitting TRBD1. Germline CDR1 reads LNHNV; CDR2 reads YYDKDF (reference sequence). This CDR3 comprises 17 residues. The V and J ends lost 0 bases and 5 bases, in that order; junction bases with no gene match: 9. This chain's CDR3 is CATSRDLRPGQGYGYTF. The CDR3 DNA reads TGTGCCACCAGCAGAGATCTTCGACCGGGACAGGGGTATGGCTACACCTTC.

The DNA of the CDR3 is TGTGCCAGCACCCTAGGAGCCTTAAACACCGGGGAGCTGTTTTTT. Protein product: CASTLGALNTGELFF. This chain links TRBV7-9 with TRBJ2-2; D remains ambiguous. V lost 7 bases, J lost 2 bases, and 14 bases lay in between. The CDR3 totals 15 residues. Germline CDR1 SEHNR, CDR2 FQNEAQ (reference sequence).

The chain links TRBV18 to TRBJ2-3; 9 bases align to TRBD1. The CDR3 is 14 residues long. V gave up 2 bases and J gave up 4 bases; unmatched junction bases: 1. Germline lookup yields CDR1 KGHSH and CDR2 LQKENI. As DNA, the CDR3 is TGTGCCAGCTCACCAACAGGGGGCGCAGATACGCAGTATTTT. It specifies CASSPTGGADTQYF.

V usage is TRBV12-5 and J usage is TRBJ1-4, with D possibly TRBD1 on 6 matching bases. This CDR3 has 17 amino acids. Germline V lookup: CDR1 LGHNT, CDR2 FRNRAP. With 7 bases removed from V and 4 bases from J, the gap between germline ends came to 22 bases. The CDR3 DNA is TGTGCTAGTGCCTTTCAGAGGGGGAACCCCCGTAATGAAAAACTGTTTTTT. This translates into CASAFQRGNPRNEKLFF.

The V gene is TRBV9, the J gene TRBJ2-1; 8 bases are shared with TRBD1. The length of the CDR3 is 16 residues. With V trimmed by 6 bases and J by 0 bases, 8 bases remained unmatched. In germline, CDR1 is SGDLS, CDR2 YYNGEE. Here the CDR3 DNA reads TGTGCCAGCACCCAGGGGGCCCCTGCCTCCTACAATGAGCAGTTCTTC. Its translation: CASTQGAPASYNEQFF.

A single count supports this clone. The chain links TRBV6-5 to TRBJ2-1; 10 bases align to TRBD1. V was clipped by 11 bases and J by 6 bases; unmatched bases: 4. Germline V gives CDR1 MNHEY, CDR2 SVGAGI. This CDR3 comprises 12 residues. The CDR3: CAYRTGGNEQFF. The CDR3 region has the DNA TGTGCCTATCGGACAGGGGGCAATGAGCAGTTCTTC.

This chain joins TRBV25-1 and TRBJ1-5; 11 bases are shared with TRBD1. Germline loops: CDR1 MGHDK, CDR2 SYGVNS. This CDR3 has 15 amino acids. The J segment lost 5 bases and the V segment lost 5 bases, leaving 5 bases of the junction unmatched. The CDR3 DNA is TGTGCCAGCAGTTCCGGGACAGGGGGTGATCAGCCCCAGCATTTT. Protein product: CASSSGTGGDQPQHF.

The chain couples TRBV6-1 to TRBJ2-2; TRBD1 is a possible D gene (5 bases). The CDR3 totals 15 residues. CDR1 is MNHNS and CDR2 is SASEGT in the germline V gene. With 2 bases removed from V and 5 bases from J, the gap between germline ends came to 12 bases. CDR3 coding DNA: TGTGCCAGCAGTGAATTCGGACCAGGGACCGGGGAGCTGTTTTTT. This codes for CASSEFGPGTGELFF.

The chain uses TRBV19 and TRBJ1-1; TRBD1 matches 9 bases. The germline CDR1 and CDR2 sequences are LNHDA and SQIVND (reference sequence). With 10 bases clipped from V and 11 bases from J, the junction kept 8 bases outside the gene matches. The CDR3 covers 11 residues. CDR3 amino acids: CAIYRGRDAFF. The CDR3 region has the DNA TGTGCCATTTACAGGGGGCGCGACGCTTTCTTT.